The rows below give T cell receptor beta chains drawn from one sample of a study of blood T cell repertoires in COVID-19. Some clones are missing from TCRdb's copy, which holds only in-frame ones; the method was immunoSEQ multiplex PCR. Counted here are about 36,000 clones, 85% occurring once; the ten biggest clones make up under 15%. Sequencing input: peripheral blood. The receptors shown here come from a human donor in a cohort sampled during active COVID-19. CDR3s include the opening cysteine and the closing phenylalanine or tryptophan. Each record gives: J gene, D gene, V gene, clone size, CDR3 DNA, CDR3 protein. A D gene is named only where the DNA matches it firmly. Only some rows state a clone size, as once, few, many or a class for expanded clones.

j_gene: TRBJ2-2; d_gene: .; v_gene: TRBV20-1; abundance: .; CDR3nt: TGCAGTGCTACTGAAACAGGGACCGGGGAGCTGTTTTTT; CDR3aa: CSATETGTGELFF
j_gene: TRBJ2-2; d_gene: TRBD2; v_gene: TRBV19; abundance: .; CDR3nt: TGTGCCAGTAGCGGGACTAGCGTTCGGACCGGGGAGCTGTTTTTT; CDR3aa: CASSGTSVRTGELFF
j_gene: TRBJ1-1; d_gene: .; v_gene: TRBV30; abundance: .; CDR3nt: TGTGCCTGGAGTACCACCGGGACTGGGAACACTGAAGCTTTCTTT; CDR3aa: CAWSTTGTGNTEAFF
j_gene: TRBJ2-7; d_gene: TRBD2; v_gene: TRBV11-2; abundance: .; CDR3nt: TGTGCCAGCAGCCGGGACTATCAGTACGAGCAGTACTTC; CDR3aa: CASSRDYQYEQYF
j_gene: TRBJ1-5; d_gene: .; v_gene: TRBV29-1; abundance: .; CDR3nt: TGCAGCATCCGGATGGGGGGGTTTAATCAGCCCCAGCATTTT; CDR3aa: CSIRMGGFNQPQHF
j_gene: TRBJ1-1; d_gene: .; v_gene: TRBV5-1; abundance: .; CDR3nt: TGCGCCAGCAGCTTGGTAGTGGGGCTAAACACTGAAGCTTTCTTT; CDR3aa: CASSLVVGLNTEAFF
j_gene: TRBJ2-1; d_gene: TRBD2; v_gene: TRBV7-6; abundance: few; CDR3nt: TGTGCCAGCAGCTTAGCTAGCGGGGGGTCGAGCTCCTACAATGAGCAGTTCTTC; CDR3aa: CASSLASGGSSSYNEQFF
j_gene: TRBJ2-7; d_gene: .; v_gene: TRBV25-1; abundance: .; CDR3nt: TGTGCCAGCAGTTCTAGAGTTGAGGTCGAGCAGTACTTC; CDR3aa: CASSSRVEVEQYF
j_gene: TRBJ1-5; d_gene: .; v_gene: TRBV4-3; abundance: once; CDR3nt: TGCGCCAGCAGCCAAGGCGGCAGATCGAAGCCCCAGCATTTT; CDR3aa: CASSQGGRSKPQHF
j_gene: TRBJ1-4; d_gene: .; v_gene: TRBV18; abundance: .; CDR3nt: TGTGCCAGCTCACCAGTGAGGGAAAATAATGAAAAACTGTTTTTT; CDR3aa: CASSPVRENNEKLFF
j_gene: TRBJ2-5; d_gene: TRBD2; v_gene: TRBV5-1; abundance: once; CDR3nt: TGCGCCAGCAGCTGGAATAGCGGGGGGGTCCAAGAGACCCAGTACTTC; CDR3aa: CASSWNSGGVQETQYF
j_gene: TRBJ2-3; d_gene: TRBD2; v_gene: TRBV7-9; abundance: once; CDR3nt: TGTGCCAGCAGCCTAAGCCAGGCTAGCGGGTTGAAAGATACGCAGTATTTT; CDR3aa: CASSLSQASGLKDTQYF
j_gene: TRBJ2-7; d_gene: .; v_gene: TRBV30; abundance: .; CDR3nt: TGTGCCTGGAAGGCCGGGAAGGAGCAGTACTTC; CDR3aa: CAWKAGKEQYF
j_gene: TRBJ2-1; d_gene: .; v_gene: TRBV7-9; abundance: .; CDR3nt: TGTGCCAGCAGCTTAGCGCTATATGAGCAGTTCTTC; CDR3aa: CASSLALYEQFF
j_gene: TRBJ2-1; d_gene: .; v_gene: TRBV7-8; abundance: .; CDR3nt: TGTGCCAGCAGCTTCCAACAGGGCAATGAACAGTTCTTC; CDR3aa: CASSFQQGNEQFF
j_gene: TRBJ2-1; d_gene: .; v_gene: TRBV7-6; abundance: medium-sized; CDR3nt: TGTGCCAGCAGCTTAGAGGACTCACTATACAATGAGCAGTTCTTC; CDR3aa: CASSLEDSLYNEQFF
j_gene: TRBJ2-5; d_gene: TRBD2; v_gene: TRBV3-1/TRBV3-2; abundance: .; CDR3nt: TGTGCCAGCAGCCAAGGGGGGGCTAGCGGGGACTTC; CDR3aa: CASSQGGASGDF
j_gene: TRBJ2-1; d_gene: .; v_gene: TRBV29-1; abundance: .; CDR3nt: TGCAGCGTCCTAAGTAGCGGTTCGAGTGAGCAGTTCTTC; CDR3aa: CSVLSSGSSEQFF
j_gene: TRBJ1-6; d_gene: TRBD1; v_gene: TRBV2; abundance: .; CDR3nt: TGTGCCAGCAGGGGGACAGTGGATAATTCACCCCTCCACTTT; CDR3aa: CASRGTVDNSPLHF